This T cell receptor beta chain was profiled in a study of cytomegalovirus exposure and HLA in healthy donors listed by TCRdb under 2017. A note on the overall study: In an earlier analysis of some 610 of the donors, 276 Gb of sequence data and some 100 million unique TCR beta sequences from about 190 million T cells were reported. An earlier analysis of some 500 of the donors applied high-throughput TCR beta sequencing to assess whether each TCR beta V gene segment acted as functional or pseudogenic. Typing coverage differed by locus: A, B, C, DRB1 and DQB1 were typed in roughly 629-640 donors, DQA1 in about 560, DPA1 in some 610, and DPB1 in around 490. The study used immunosequencing to profile the T cell repertoires of about 670 subjects and linked those repertoires to cytomegalovirus serostatus. Both class I and class II loci were covered by HLA typing, at four-digit resolution. To study patterns of TCR occurrence, a later analysis re-analyzed previously published TCR beta repertoires from around 660 donors and added high-resolution HLA genotyping. The study aimed to test whether cataloging public T cell receptors could reveal signatures of past pathogen exposure. Of the 300 to 450 genotyped donors, about 84% fell in the genetic ancestry cluster associated with self-reported Caucasian donors. In a later genetic analysis, genome-wide SNP genotypes for about three fifths of the roughly 670 donors were used, and that subset was treated as a discovery cohort. To predict cytomegalovirus infection status, the study combined high-throughput TCR immunosequencing, statistical association of individual TCRs with disease status, and machine learning. In the later analysis, no new phenotypic data were used to find candidate immune exposures; instead, reliance was placed on TCR beta sequences and their occurrence across donors. Among roughly 400 genotyped donors of the cohort, an average of approximately 200,000 unique TCR beta nucleotide sequences was sequenced per donor, of which 15% to 20% were non-productive. Donor age, sex, ethnicity and CMV serostatus were collected together with the repertoire data. A separate validation cohort of about 110 different subjects was used in addition to the roughly 620-subject first cohort. Every repertoire in the discovery cohort had been generated on one and the same sequencing platform. Roughly 300 gigabases of sequencing data and roughly 90 million unique TCR sequences were included in an early release covering several hundred HLA-typed donors. Because of strong linkage in the cohort, roughly five DR-DQ haplotypes were treated as single units for association and clustering.

Measured from the cysteine to the phenylalanine, the CDR3 is 18 residues long. This entry keeps only the CDR3 DNA: 54 bases, framed from base 1. The germline V gene (reference sequence) specifies SGHNT as CDR1 and YYREEE as CDR2. For this chain, trimming is 3 bases at the V end and 0 bases at the J end, and the number of junction bases without a gene match is 8. The library came from the immunoSEQ multiplex PCR assay. The multiplex PCR relied on a mix of 60 forward primers for TCR Vbeta segments and 13 reverse primers for TCR Jbeta segments. The CDR3 region of rearranged TCR beta genes was amplified from genomic DNA by a multiplex PCR assay. Amplified TCR beta libraries were sequenced as 87-base-pair reads on the Illumina HiSeq System. Turning to the authors' computational methods: Across the 700 or so repertoires, a later analysis counted 80 million or so unique TCR beta chains, about 10 million of which were shared by at least two donors. To remove PCR and sequencing errors, raw reads were error-corrected and collapsed into unique sequences using a nearest-neighbor algorithm that merged closely related sequences. Alignment of CDR3 sequences to IMGT reference sequences was used to assign V, D and J gene segments. Each retained sequence needed at least a six-nucleotide match to both a V gene segment and a J gene segment. A rearrangement was called productive if the CDR3 had no stop codons and remained in frame with V and J, and every other rearrangement was called non-productive. Following IMGT convention, CDR3 was defined as the stretch from the second conserved V-encoded cysteine up to the conserved J-encoded phenylalanine. The earlier analysis of about 500 of the donors excluded sequences that lacked an unambiguous match to a single V gene segment. An earlier analysis of a few hundred of the donors called V segments functional above 56.7% productive rearrangements and segregating when the between-donor standard deviation exceeded 5%. A statistical classification framework was built to diagnose cytomegalovirus status from the catalog of TCR beta chain sequences. In a later analysis, V and J genes were assigned by comparing TCR nucleotide sequences against IMGT/GENE-DB human TR gene sequences. In a later analysis, CDR3 sequences and most-parsimonious VDJ recombination scenarios were assigned using the TCRdist pipeline. A later analysis defined each TCR beta chain by its CDR3 amino acid sequence plus V-gene family, and excluded reads lacking a unique V-gene family. To address suspected cross-contamination and a sequencing artifact, a later analysis removed a few hundred highly shared, low-generation-probability nucleotide sequences. In a later analysis, a clonal expansion index for each public chain was calculated from normalized within-repertoire ranks of inferred template counts. Generation probabilities in a later analysis came from a VDJ recombination model fitted to out-of-frame rearrangements, and those results were checked against IGoR. A later analysis scored TCR-TCR, TCR-HLA and TCR-CMV co-occurrence with hypergeometric tests, applying a repertoire-size bias correction to TCR pairs. A later analysis estimated false discovery rates by permuting HLA or CMV assignments 20 times. In a later analysis, co-occurring TCRs were grouped using DBSCAN, with TCRdist sequence similarity added in when clustering inside HLA-allele-positive subsets. Repertoires with fewer than 30,000 or more than 120,000 public chains, plus five repertoires with anomalous nucleotide sharing, were excluded from co-occurrence clustering. Imported from immuneACCESS, the table was reduced by TCRdb to in-frame sequences with V and J called. These copies leave out some clones; in studies compared against another copy, an unresolved V gene accounts for under half, and the cause of the remainder is not known. V and J calls plus clone size are reproduced from that table; the DNA served to infer D and trimming. In all, the sample holds around 150,000 clones, and approximately 79% of those were seen once. Over 1.1% of the sample rests with the top ten.

A note on this clone: The specificity of this receptor is unknown. The input lacks base qualities; no much larger clone sits a single base away.

General findings and caveats noted by the study authors: An earlier analysis of some 560 of the donors showed that most TCR beta V segments appeared in productive rearrangements either about 87% or about 30% of the time, which broadly matched IMGT annotations. Immune exposure information for the cohort was limited to CMV serostatus. In a later analysis, HLA-associated TCR beta chains showed more clonal expansion and lower generation probabilities than non-associated chains that were equally common. According to a later analysis, TCR association rates differed among HLA loci, with DRB1 alleles showing the most associated TCRs and HLA-C alleles showing the fewest. Presence/absence analyses assumed roughly uniform sequencing depth across donors, an assumption that may not hold. A further reported finding was that TCR beta sequences accurately predicted the HLA-A and HLA-B alleles for most subjects in the first cohort. In a later genetic analysis, fewer N-insertions in productive TCRs were reported among donors in an Asian-associated ancestry cluster than the roughly 700-donor mean. The classifier was reported to diagnose cytomegalovirus status with high specificity and sensitivity in both the original cohort and the validation cohort. A few of the identified cytomegalovirus-associated TCR beta chains were confirmed in vitro to be specific for cytomegalovirus antigens. Assigning TCR associations to individual alleles was difficult when HLA alleles, especially DR and DQ, strongly co-occurred. Most TCR sequences were seen in very few donors, while some public TCRs were found in many individuals. Most CMV-associated TCR beta chains appeared to be HLA-restricted in a later analysis, and the HLA associations seemed to be driven largely by CMV exposure. According to the authors, the approach could potentially be generalized to other disease states and immunological phenotypes. According to a later analysis, parvovirus B19, influenza, CMV and Epstein-Barr virus appeared linked to several top co-occurrence clusters. Correlated functional status among segregating V segments might be attributable to linkage disequilibrium, but an unknown experimental factor could not be ruled out. Because HLA typing was missing for some donors at each locus, association tests included only the typed subset. A later genetic analysis associated a missense DCLRE1C variant with V-gene and J-gene trimming of TCR beta chains, and an independent cohort replicated the association. At a false discovery rate of 0.05, a later analysis linked roughly 17,000 TCR beta sequences to specific HLA alleles. A total of 164 TCR beta chains were listed by the study as associated with cytomegalovirus. Because counts were too low, fewer than 20 rarely observed V segments, including chromosome 9 orphons, were excluded from the earlier analysis of around 590 of the donors. Because the 87-base-pair reads could not distinguish some IMGT-functional V segments, including TRBV6-2 and TRBV6-3, those segments were excluded. A cluster of highly shared sequence variants was judged likely to represent a technical artifact of the sequencing pipeline. The cohort was sequenced for TCR beta chains only, and without alpha or paired-chain data the features that could be detected were limited.

The cohort consisted of 600 to 750 healthy bone marrow donors. All cohort members were sampled while nominally healthy, although unrecorded immune exposures were likely present. The donor was CMV seronegative and was included in the group of about 350 seronegative cohort members. Every donor gave a peripheral blood sample, and the peripheral blood mononuclear cells from that sample were used for TCR beta sequencing. Genomic DNA was extracted from the blood cell samples with the Qiagen DNeasy Blood Extraction Kit. The receptor comes from a man between 60 and 70 years old in good health and CMV-seronegative. Sequenced sample: PBMCs. This sequence uses TRBV5-4 and TRBJ2-7, with 14 central nucleotides matching TRBD2. The encoded CDR3 is CASSSGLAGGSLSYEQYF. DNA sequence: TGTGCCAGCAGCTCCGGACTAGCGGGGGGTTCTCTCTCCTACGAGCAGTACTTC. The full variable domain, completed from the reference TRBV5-4 and TRBJ2-7 proteins outside the CDR3, reads ETGVTQSPTHLIKTRGQQVTLRCSSQSGHNTVSWYQQALGQGPQFIFQYYREEENGRGNFPPRFSGLQFPNYSSELNVNALELDDSALYLCASSSGLAGGSLSYEQYFGPGTRLTVT.